This T cell receptor beta chain was recorded in a study of cytomegalovirus exposure and HLA in healthy donors. PCR primers comprised 60 Vbeta and 13 Jbeta primers. The repertoire was sequenced with immunoSEQ multiplex PCR; TCRdb's copy has only in-frame clones and lacks some. The data hold 150,000 to 200,000 clones, with around 76% observed a single time. To note about this clone: Its target is unknown.

The CDR3 totals 16 residues. Germline trimming cut 0 bases from V and 8 bases from J; bases unmatched to any gene: 6. Germline CDR1 reads SGDLS; CDR2 reads YYNGEE. Study-wide points: As confirmed in vitro, three CMV-associated chains were specific for CMV antigens. TCR beta chain V- and J-gene trimming was linked, in a later analysis, to a missense variant in DCLRE1C.

The sample comprised PBMCs. The chain carries TRBV9 and TRBJ2-1; 12 positions match TRBD2. This receptor was identified in a female donor in good health and CMV-seronegative. The DNA of the CDR3 is TGTGCCAGCAGCGTAGGCCTAGCGGGGGGGCCTCATGAGCAGTTCTTC. It translates to CASSVGLAGGPHEQFF.